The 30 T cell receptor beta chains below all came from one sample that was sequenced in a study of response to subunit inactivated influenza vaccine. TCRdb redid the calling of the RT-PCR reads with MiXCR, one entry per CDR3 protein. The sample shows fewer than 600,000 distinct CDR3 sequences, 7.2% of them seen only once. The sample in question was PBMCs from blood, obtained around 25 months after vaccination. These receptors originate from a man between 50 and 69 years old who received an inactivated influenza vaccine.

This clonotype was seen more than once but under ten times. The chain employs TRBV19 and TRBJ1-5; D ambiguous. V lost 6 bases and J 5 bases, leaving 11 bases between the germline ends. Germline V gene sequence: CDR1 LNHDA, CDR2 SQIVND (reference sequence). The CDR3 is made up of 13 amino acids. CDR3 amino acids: CASRVREDQPQHF. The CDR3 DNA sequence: TGTGCCAGTAGAGTAAGGGAAGATCAGCCCCAGCATTTT. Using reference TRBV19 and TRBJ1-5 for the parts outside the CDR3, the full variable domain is DGGITQSPKYLFRKEGQNVTLSCEQNLNHDAMYWYRQDPGQGLRLIYYSQIVNDFQKGDIAEGYSVSREKKESFPLTVTSAQKNPTAFYLCASRVREDQPQHFGDGTRLSIL.

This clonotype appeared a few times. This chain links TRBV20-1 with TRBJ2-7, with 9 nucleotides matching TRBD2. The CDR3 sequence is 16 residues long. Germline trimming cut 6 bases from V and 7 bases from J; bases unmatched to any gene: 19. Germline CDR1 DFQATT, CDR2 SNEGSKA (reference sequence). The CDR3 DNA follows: TGCAGTGCCAAGTCCGGGACTAGCCTAGGTTCATTAGAGCAGTACTTC. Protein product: CSAKSGTSLGSLEQYF.

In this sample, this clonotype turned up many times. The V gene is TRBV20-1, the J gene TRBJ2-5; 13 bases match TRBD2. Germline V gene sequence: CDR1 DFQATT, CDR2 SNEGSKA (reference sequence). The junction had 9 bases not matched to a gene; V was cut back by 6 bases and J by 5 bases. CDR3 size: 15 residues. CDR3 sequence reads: CSARLAGGSSETQYF. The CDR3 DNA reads TGCAGTGCGAGACTAGCGGGGGGCAGCAGTGAGACCCAGTACTTC.

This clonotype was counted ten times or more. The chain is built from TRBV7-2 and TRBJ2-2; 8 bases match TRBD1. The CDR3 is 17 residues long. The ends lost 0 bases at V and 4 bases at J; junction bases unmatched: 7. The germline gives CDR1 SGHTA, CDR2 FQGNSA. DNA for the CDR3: TGTGCCAGCAGCTTAGCGTGGCAGGGGGCAAGCACCGGGGAGCTGTTTTTT. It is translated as CASSLAWQGASTGELFF.

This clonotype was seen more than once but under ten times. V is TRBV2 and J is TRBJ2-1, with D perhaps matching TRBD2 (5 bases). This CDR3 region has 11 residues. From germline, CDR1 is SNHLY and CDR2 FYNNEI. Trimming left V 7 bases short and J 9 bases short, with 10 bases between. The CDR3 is CASTSPFEQFF. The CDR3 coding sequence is TGTGCCAGCACTAGCCCCTTTGAGCAGTTCTTC.

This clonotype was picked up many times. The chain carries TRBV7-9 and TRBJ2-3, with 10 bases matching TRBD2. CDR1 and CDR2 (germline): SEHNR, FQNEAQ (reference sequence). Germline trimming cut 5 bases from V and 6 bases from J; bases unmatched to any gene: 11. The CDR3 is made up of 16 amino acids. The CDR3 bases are TGTGCCAGCAGCCTCCGACTAGCGGGTGATTCCGATACGCAGTATTTT. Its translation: CASSLRLAGDSDTQYF.

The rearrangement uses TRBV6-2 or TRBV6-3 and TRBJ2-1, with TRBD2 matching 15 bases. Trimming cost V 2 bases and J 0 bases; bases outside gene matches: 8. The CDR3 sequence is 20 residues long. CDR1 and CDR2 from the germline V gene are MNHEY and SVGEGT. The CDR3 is CASSYTPGLAGGASYNEQFF. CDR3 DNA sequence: TGTGCCAGCAGTTACACTCCGGGACTAGCGGGGGGCGCCTCCTACAATGAGCAGTTCTTC.

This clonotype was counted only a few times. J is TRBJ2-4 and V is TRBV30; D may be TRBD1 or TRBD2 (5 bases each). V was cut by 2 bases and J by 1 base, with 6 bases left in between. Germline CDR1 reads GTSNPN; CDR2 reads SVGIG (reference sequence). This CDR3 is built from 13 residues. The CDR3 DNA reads TGTGCCTGGAGTCGGGACGCCAAAAACATTCAGTACTTC. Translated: CAWSRDAKNIQYF.

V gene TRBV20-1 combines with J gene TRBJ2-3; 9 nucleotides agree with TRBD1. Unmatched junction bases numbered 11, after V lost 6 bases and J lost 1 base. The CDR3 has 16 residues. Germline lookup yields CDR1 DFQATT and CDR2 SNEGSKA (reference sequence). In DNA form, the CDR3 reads TGCAGTGCCCTAAACAGGGGGCGCGGGGGCACAGATACGCAGTATTTT. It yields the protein CSALNRGRGGTDTQYF.

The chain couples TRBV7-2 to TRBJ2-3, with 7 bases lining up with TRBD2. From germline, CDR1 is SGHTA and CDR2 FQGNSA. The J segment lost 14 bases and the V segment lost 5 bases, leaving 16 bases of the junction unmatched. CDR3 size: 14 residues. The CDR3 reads CASSPQDYSGVRYF. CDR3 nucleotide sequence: TGTGCCAGCAGCCCGCAGGACTACAGCGGGGTGAGGTATTTT.

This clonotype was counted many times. CDR3 amino acids: CASSPTGVNSPLHF. In nucleotides, the CDR3 is TGTGCCAGCAGCCCCACAGGGGTAAATTCACCCCTCCACTTT. This chain joins TRBV7-2 and TRBJ1-6, with 7 bases aligning to TRBD1. The CDR3 length is 14 residues. Germline CDR1 SGHTA, CDR2 FQGNSA. With 5 bases clipped from V and 7 bases from J, the junction kept 5 bases outside the gene matches.

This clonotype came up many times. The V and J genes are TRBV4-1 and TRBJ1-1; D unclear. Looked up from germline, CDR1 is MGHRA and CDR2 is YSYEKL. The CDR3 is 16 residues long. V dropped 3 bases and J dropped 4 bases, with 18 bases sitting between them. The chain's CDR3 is CASSHPKRVGGTEAFF. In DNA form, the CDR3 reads TGCGCCAGCAGCCACCCGAAGAGGGTCGGTGGCACTGAAGCTTTCTTT.

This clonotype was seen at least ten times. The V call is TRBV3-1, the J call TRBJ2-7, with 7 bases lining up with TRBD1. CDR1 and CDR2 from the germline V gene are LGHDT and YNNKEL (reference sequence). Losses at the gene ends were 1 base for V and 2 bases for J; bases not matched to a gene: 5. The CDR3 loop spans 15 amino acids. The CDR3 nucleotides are TGTGCCAGCAGCCAAGCCCGACAGGGCCCCTACGAGCAGTACTTC. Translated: CASSQARQGPYEQYF.

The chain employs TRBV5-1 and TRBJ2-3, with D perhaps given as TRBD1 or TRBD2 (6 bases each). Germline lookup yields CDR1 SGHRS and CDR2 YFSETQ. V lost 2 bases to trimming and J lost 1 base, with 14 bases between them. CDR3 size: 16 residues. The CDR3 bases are TGCGCCAGCAGCTTCAGTGTCGGGGGCCGCACAGATACGCAGTATTTT. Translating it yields CASSFSVGGRTDTQYF.

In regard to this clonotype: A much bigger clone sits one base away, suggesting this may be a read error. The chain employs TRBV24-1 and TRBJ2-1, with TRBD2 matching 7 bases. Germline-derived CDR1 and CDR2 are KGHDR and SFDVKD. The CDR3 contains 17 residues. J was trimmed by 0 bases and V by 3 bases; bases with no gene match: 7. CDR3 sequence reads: CATSDQSGESSYNEQFF. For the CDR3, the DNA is TGTGCCACCAGTGATCAAAGCGGGGAGAGCTCCTACAATGAGCAGTTCTTC.

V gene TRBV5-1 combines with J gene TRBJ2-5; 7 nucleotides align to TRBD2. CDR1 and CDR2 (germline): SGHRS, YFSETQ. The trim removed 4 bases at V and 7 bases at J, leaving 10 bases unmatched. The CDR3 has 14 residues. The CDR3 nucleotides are TGCGCCAGCAGCATGCTGACTAGCCAGTCGACCCAGTACTTC. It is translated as CASSMLTSQSTQYF.

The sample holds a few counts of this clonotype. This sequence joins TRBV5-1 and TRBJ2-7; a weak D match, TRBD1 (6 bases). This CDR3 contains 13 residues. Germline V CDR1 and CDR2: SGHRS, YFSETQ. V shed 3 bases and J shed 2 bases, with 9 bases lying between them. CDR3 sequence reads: CASSWDIAYEQYF. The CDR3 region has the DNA TGCGCCAGCAGCTGGGACATTGCCTACGAGCAGTACTTC.

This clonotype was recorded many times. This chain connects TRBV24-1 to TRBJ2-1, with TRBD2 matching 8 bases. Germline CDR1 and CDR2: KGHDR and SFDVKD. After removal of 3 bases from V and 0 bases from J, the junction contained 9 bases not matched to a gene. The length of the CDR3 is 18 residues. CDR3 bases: TGTGCCACCAGTGATCCCGCGGCTGCGGGGGGCTCCTACAATGAGCAGTTCTTC. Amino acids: CATSDPAAAGGSYNEQFF.

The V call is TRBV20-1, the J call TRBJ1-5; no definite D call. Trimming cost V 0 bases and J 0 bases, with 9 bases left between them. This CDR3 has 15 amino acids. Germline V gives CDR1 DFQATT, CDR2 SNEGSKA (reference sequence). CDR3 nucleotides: TGCAGTGCTAGAGAAGGAAGGTATAGCAATCAGCCCCAGCATTTT. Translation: CSAREGRYSNQPQHF.

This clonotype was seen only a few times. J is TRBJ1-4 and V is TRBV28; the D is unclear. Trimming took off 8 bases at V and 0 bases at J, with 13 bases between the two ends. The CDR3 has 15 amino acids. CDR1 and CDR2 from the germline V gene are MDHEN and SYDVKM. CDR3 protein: CASQLLRSTNEKLFF. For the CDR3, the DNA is TGTGCCAGCCAACTGCTGCGCTCAACTAATGAAAAACTGTTTTTT.

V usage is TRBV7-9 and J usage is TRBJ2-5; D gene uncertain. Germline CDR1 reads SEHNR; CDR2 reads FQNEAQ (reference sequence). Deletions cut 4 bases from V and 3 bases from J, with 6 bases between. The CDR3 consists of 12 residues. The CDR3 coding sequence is TGTGCCAGCAGCTACCAAGAAGAGACCCAGTACTTC. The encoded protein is CASSYQEETQYF.

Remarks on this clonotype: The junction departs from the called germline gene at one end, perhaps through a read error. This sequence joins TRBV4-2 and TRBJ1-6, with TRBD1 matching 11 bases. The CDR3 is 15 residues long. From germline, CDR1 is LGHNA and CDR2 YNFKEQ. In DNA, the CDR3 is TGTGCCAGCAGCCAAGGGACAGGGGGCAATTCACCCGTCCACTTT. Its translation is CASSQGTGGNSPVHF.

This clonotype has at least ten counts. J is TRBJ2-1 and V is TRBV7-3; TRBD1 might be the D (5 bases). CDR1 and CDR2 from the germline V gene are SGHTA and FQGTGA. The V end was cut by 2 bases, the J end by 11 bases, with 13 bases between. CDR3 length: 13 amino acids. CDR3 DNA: TGTGCCAGCAGCTTAGATGAGGACACCCAGCAGTTCTTC. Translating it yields CASSLDEDTQQFF.

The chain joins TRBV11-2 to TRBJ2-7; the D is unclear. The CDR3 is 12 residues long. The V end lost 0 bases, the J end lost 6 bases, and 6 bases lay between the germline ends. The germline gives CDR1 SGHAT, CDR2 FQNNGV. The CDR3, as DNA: TGTGCCAGCAGCTTAGATCCTTCCGAGCAGTACTTC. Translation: CASSLDPSEQYF.

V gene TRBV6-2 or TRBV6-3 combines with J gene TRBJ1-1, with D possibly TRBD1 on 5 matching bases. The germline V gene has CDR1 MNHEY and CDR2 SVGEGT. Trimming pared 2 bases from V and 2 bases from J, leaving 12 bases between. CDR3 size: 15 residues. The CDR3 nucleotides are TGTGCCAGCAGTTACCACGGCAGGGCCAACACTGAAGCTTTCTTT. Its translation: CASSYHGRANTEAFF.

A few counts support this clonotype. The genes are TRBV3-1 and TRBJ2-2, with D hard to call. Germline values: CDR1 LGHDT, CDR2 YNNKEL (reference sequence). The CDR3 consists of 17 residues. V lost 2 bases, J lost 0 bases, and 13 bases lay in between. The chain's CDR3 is CASSQSRVQPNTGELFF. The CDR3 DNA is TGTGCCAGCAGCCAATCTCGAGTACAGCCGAACACCGGGGAGCTGTTTTTT.

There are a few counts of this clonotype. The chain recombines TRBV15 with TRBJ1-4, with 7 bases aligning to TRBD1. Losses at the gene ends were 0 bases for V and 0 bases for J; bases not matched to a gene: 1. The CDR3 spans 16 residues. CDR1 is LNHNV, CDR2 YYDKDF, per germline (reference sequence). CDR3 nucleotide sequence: TGTGCCACCAGCAGAGACGGGACAGCAACTAATGAAAAACTGTTTTTT. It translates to CATSRDGTATNEKLFF.

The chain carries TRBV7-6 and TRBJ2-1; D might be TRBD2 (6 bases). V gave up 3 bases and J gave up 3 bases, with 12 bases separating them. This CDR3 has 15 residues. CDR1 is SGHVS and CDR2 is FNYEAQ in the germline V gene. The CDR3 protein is CASSLPGLHYNEQFF. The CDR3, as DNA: TGTGCCAGCAGCTTGCCGGGACTTCACTACAATGAGCAGTTCTTC.

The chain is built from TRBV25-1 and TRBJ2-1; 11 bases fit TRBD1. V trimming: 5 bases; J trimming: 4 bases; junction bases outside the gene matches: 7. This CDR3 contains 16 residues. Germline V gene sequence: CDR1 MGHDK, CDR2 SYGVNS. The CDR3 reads CASSPQGQGGYNEQFF. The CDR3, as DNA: TGTGCCAGCAGTCCCCAGGGACAGGGGGGTTACAATGAGCAGTTCTTC.

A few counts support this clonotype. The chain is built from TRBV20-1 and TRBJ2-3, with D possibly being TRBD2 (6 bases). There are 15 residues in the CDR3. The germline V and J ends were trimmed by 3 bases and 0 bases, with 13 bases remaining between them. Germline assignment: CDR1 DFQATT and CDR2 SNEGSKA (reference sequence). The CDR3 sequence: CSASPAGYSTDTQYF. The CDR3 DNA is TGCAGTGCTAGTCCGGCGGGATATAGCACAGATACGCAGTATTTT.